Shown below are 20 T cell receptor beta chains from a single sample sequenced in a study of blood T cells in healthy people across ages. With a J-beta primer mix and a sample-barcoded 5' primer, a second PCR ran about 7 to 11 cycles. TCRdb reanalysed the 5' RACE reads using MiXCR and keeps one entry per CDR3 protein. The data contain about 800,000 distinct CDR3 sequences, 20% to 25% of them singletons. The sample was also linked to a second study, of T cells of mothers and their children.

The specimen sequenced was blood. The receptor source for this set is a boy between 10 and 17 years old in good health.

The gene calls are TRBV15 and TRBJ2-7; 7 bases are a match to TRBD2. Trimming cost V 5 bases and J 2 bases; bases outside gene matches: 9. Germline V gene lookup returns CDR1 LNHNV and CDR2 YYDKDF (reference sequence). The CDR3 totals 15 residues. DNA for the CDR3: TGTGCCACCAGCTTGGTAGGGGAGGGAACCTACGAGCAGTACTTC. It translates to CATSLVGEGTYEQYF.

The rearrangement joins TRBV20-1 to TRBJ2-1; D might be TRBD1 or TRBD2, each matching 6 bases. CDR3 length: 14 amino acids. Germline V lookup: CDR1 DFQATT, CDR2 SNEGSKA (reference sequence). V lost 3 bases to trimming and J lost 5 bases, with 14 bases between them. The CDR3 bases are TGCAGTGCTAGTCTGGGGGGCGGGCACAATGAGCAGTTCTTC. It specifies CSASLGGGHNEQFF.

The gene calls are TRBV20-1 and TRBJ1-4, with D hard to call. The germline V gene encodes CDR1 DFQATT and CDR2 SNEGSKA (reference sequence). The CDR3 covers 15 residues. With 6 bases removed from V and 7 bases from J, the gap between germline ends came to 21 bases. This chain's CDR3 is CSASSVGRPIEKLFF. In DNA, the CDR3 is TGCAGTGCCAGCTCGGTGGGCCGCCCTATTGAAAAACTGTTTTTT.

This clonotype turned up a few times. V gene TRBV20-1 combines with J gene TRBJ2-7; TRBD2 aligns across 10 bases. V shed 4 bases and J 1 base; nucleotides not matched to a gene: 10. Germline CDR1 reads DFQATT; CDR2 reads SNEGSKA (reference sequence). The CDR3 is 16 residues long. The CDR3 loop reads CSATGLPGLASYEQYF. CDR3 nucleotides: TGCAGTGCTACGGGGCTCCCGGGACTAGCGTCCTACGAGCAGTACTTC.

The CDR3 DNA follows: TGTGCCAGCAGCCCCGTACAAACAGCCAAAAACATTCAGTACTTC. Encoded protein: CASSPVQTAKNIQYF. The chain has TRBV28 and TRBJ2-4, with D uncertain. V was clipped by 6 bases and J by 0 bases, with 12 bases between them. Germline assignment: CDR1 MDHEN and CDR2 SYDVKM. This CDR3 contains 15 residues.

The chain has TRBV4-3 and TRBJ1-1; D is uncertain. This CDR3 comprises 13 residues. The V gene's germline CDR1 is LGHNA and CDR2 YSLEER. Trimming removed 0 bases at V and 11 bases at J, with 13 bases between. The CDR3 spells CASSQDQGAAAFF. In nucleotides, the CDR3 is TGCGCCAGCAGCCAAGATCAAGGCGCGGCCGCTTTCTTT.

This clonotype was observed a few times. In DNA, the CDR3 is TGTGCCAGCAGTGTACGACAGGGGGTCGTGGACGAGCAGTACTTC. Its protein product is CASSVRQGVVDEQYF. The chain recombines TRBV27 with TRBJ2-7, with 9 bases lining up with TRBD1. This CDR3 spans 15 amino acids. J was trimmed by 5 bases and V by 5 bases; bases with no gene match: 10. Germline CDR1 reads MNHEY; CDR2 reads SMNVEV (reference sequence).

This chain connects TRBV27 to TRBJ2-5; D possibly uses TRBD1 or TRBD2 (5 bases each). The CDR3 spans 14 residues. In germline, CDR1 is MNHEY, CDR2 SMNVEV (reference sequence). Trimming left V 3 bases short and J 0 bases short, with 8 bases between. The CDR3 coding sequence is TGTGCCAGCAGTTTGGGGGTCTACCAAGAGACCCAGTACTTC. This codes for CASSLGVYQETQYF.

This clonotype was seen a handful of times. V and J are TRBV20-1 and TRBJ2-3, with a possible D match to TRBD1 (6 bases). Germline V CDR1 and CDR2: DFQATT, SNEGSKA (reference sequence). CDR3 length equals 16 residues. Trimming took 0 bases from V and 1 from J, leaving 14 bases between them. CDR3 amino acids: CSARDVRGSRTDTQYF. The DNA of the CDR3 is TGCAGTGCTAGAGATGTCAGGGGCTCACGCACAGATACGCAGTATTTT.

There are many counts of this clonotype. The chain couples TRBV29-1 to TRBJ2-5; no firm D call. Germline loops: CDR1 SQVTM, CDR2 ANQGSEA. This CDR3 is built from 10 residues. V shed 4 bases and J shed 5 bases, with 5 bases lying between them. The chain's CDR3 is CSVVRETQYF. CDR3 DNA sequence: TGCAGCGTTGTCCGCGAGACCCAGTACTTC.

This clonotype turned up a few times. The rearrangement uses TRBV29-1 and TRBJ1-1; D call uncertain. This CDR3 contains 14 residues. V lost 6 bases and J lost 4, with 18 bases in between. Germline V CDR1 and CDR2: SQVTM, ANQGSEA. The CDR3 DNA reads as TGCAGCGTCGAGGAACCTACCTGGGTCACTGAAGCTTTCTTT. Translating gives CSVEEPTWVTEAFF.

This chain links TRBV11-1 with TRBJ2-1, with D perhaps TRBD2 (6 bases). CDR3 length: 14 amino acids. Germline V CDR1 and CDR2: SGHAT, FQDESV (reference sequence). V gave up 7 bases and J gave up 0 bases, with 10 bases separating them. CDR3 region: CASNDGSSYNEQFF. The DNA of the CDR3 is TGTGCCAGCAATGACGGGAGCTCCTACAATGAGCAGTTCTTC. Full variable domain (remainder filled in from reference TRBV11-1 and TRBJ2-1): EAEVAQSPRYKITEKSQAVAFWCDPISGHATLYWYRQILGQGPELLVQFQDESVVDDSQLPKDRFSAERLKGVDSTLKIQPAELGDSAMYLCASNDGSSYNEQFFGPGTRLTVL.

This clonotype showed up just a few times. The chain joins TRBV9 to TRBJ2-7; D perhaps matches TRBD1 (6 bases). The ends were cut back, 3 bases at V and 2 bases at J, with 9 bases in the middle. Germline values: CDR1 SGDLS, CDR2 YYNGEE. The CDR3 is 13 amino acids. The CDR3 loop reads CASSEGHTYEQYF. The CDR3 DNA is TGTGCCAGCAGCGAGGGACACACCTACGAGCAGTACTTC.

The chain recombines TRBV28 with TRBJ2-7; 9 positions agree with TRBD1. Trimming cost V 6 bases and J 3 bases; bases outside gene matches: 15. There are 17 residues in the CDR3. Germline CDR1 reads MDHEN; CDR2 reads SYDVKM. The CDR3 sequence: CASSSIRSGQGLYEQYF. The CDR3, as DNA: TGTGCCAGCAGCTCCATTCGCTCGGGACAGGGACTCTACGAGCAGTACTTC.

About this clonotype: The junction differs from germline at one of its ends, possibly a read error. V is TRBV7-2 and J is TRBJ2-6; a weak D match, TRBD1 (6 bases). CDR1 is SGHTA, CDR2 FQGNSA, per germline. CDR3 length equals 12 residues. CDR3 sequence: CATSPRTAFLTF. The CDR3 region has the DNA TGTGCCACCAGCCCGCGGACAGCGTTTCTGACTTTC.

The chain uses TRBV14 and TRBJ2-1; TRBD2 aligns across 7 bases. The J segment lost 0 bases and the V segment lost 1 base, leaving 6 bases of the junction unmatched. CDR1 SGHDN and CDR2 FVKESK come from the germline V gene. There are 17 residues in the CDR3. Written as DNA, the CDR3 is TGTGCCAGCAGCCAAGGCCCTAGCGGATCCTCCTACAATGAGCAGTTCTTC. Translating gives CASSQGPSGSSYNEQFF.

The rearrangement links TRBV12-3 or TRBV12-4 to TRBJ1-6; 7 nucleotides line up with TRBD1. The CDR3 covers 11 residues. Trimming cost V 6 bases and J 10 bases; bases outside gene matches: 0. CDR3 in DNA: TGTGCCAGCAGCAGGGGGTCACCCCTCCACTTT. This sequence encodes CASSRGSPLHF.

This clonotype occurred a few times. The J gene is TRBJ1-3, the V gene TRBV6-5, with D perhaps matching TRBD1 (6 bases). The CDR3 length is 14 residues. The V end lost 6 bases, the J end lost 2 bases, and 11 bases lay between the germline ends. The germline gives CDR1 MNHEY, CDR2 SVGAGI. The CDR3 sequence: CASSSGTPGNTIYF. DNA of the CDR3: TGTGCCAGCAGCTCAGGGACACCTGGAAACACCATATATTTT.

This rearrangement joins TRBV25-1 to TRBJ2-7; possible D gene TRBD1, 5 bases. Trimming cost V 4 bases and J 2 bases, with 24 bases left between them. The length of the CDR3 is 18 residues. Germline CDR1 is MGHDK and CDR2 is SYGVNS. The CDR3 is CASSGTSPAQGVAYEQYF. CDR3 coding DNA: TGTGCCAGCAGTGGCACCTCTCCCGCGCAGGGTGTCGCCTACGAGCAGTACTTC.

The J gene is TRBJ2-5, the V gene TRBV7-8; 7 nucleotides agree with TRBD1. The end of the DNA is better explained by TRBJ2-7, so the J call may be wrong. CDR3 length: 17 amino acids. Germline V lookup: CDR1 SGHVS, CDR2 FQNEAQ. CDR3 coding DNA: TGTGCCAGCAGCTTAGAAGAAAAGGGACAGTTCTCCTACGAGCAGTACTTC. Residues: CASSLEEKGQFSYEQYF.